This is a list of T cell receptor beta chains from one sample in a study of blood T cell repertoires in COVID-19. The data were produced by immunoSEQ multiplex PCR, yet TCRdb's version contains in-frame clones alone and is incomplete. The data hold roughly 84,000 clones, with over 70% observed a single time. The sequenced material came from peripheral blood. The receptors originated from a woman between 50 and 59 years old with acute or convalescent COVID-19. Each CDR3 is given with its conserved first and last residue. D genes are given only for firm matches. Only part of the rows carry a size: once, few, many, or a class if the clone is expanded.

>-|TRBV11-3|-|TRBJ2-2
CASSRQYTGELFF
TGTGCCAGCAGCCGACAGTACACCGGGGAGCTGTTTTTT
>-|TRBV5-5|few|TRBJ1-1
CASSLAYRTTEAFF
TGTGCCAGCAGCTTGGCTTACAGGACCACTGAAGCTTTCTTT
>TRBD1|TRBV10-3|-|TRBJ1-2
CAISEGTGDNYGYTF
TGTGCCATCAGTGAAGGGACAGGGGATAACTATGGCTACACCTTC
>TRBD2|TRBV5-6|-|TRBJ2-5
CASSFSLETSGGARETQYF
TGTGCCAGCAGCTTTTCCCTCGAGACTAGCGGGGGGGCGAGAGAGACCCAGTACTTC
>TRBD1|TRBV7-9|-|TRBJ1-6
CASSKTGYSPLHF
TGTGCCAGCAGCAAGACAGGGTATTCACCCCTCCACTTT
>-|TRBV6-5|-|TRBJ2-5
CASSYSKSRTEETQYF
TGTGCCAGCAGTTACTCGAAGTCCAGGACAGAAGAGACCCAGTACTTC
>-|TRBV7-9|-|TRBJ1-4
CASSAGQPPEKLFF
TGTGCCAGCAGCGCCGGACAGCCGCCCGAAAAACTGTTTTTT
>TRBD1|TRBV29-1|-|TRBJ1-1
CSAAPGTGEVTEAFF
TGCAGCGCCGCACCCGGGACAGGGGAAGTGACTGAAGCTTTCTTT
>TRBD2|TRBV7-3|-|TRBJ2-1
CASSLKAGGFAEQFF
TGTGCCAGCAGCTTAAAAGCGGGGGGATTCGCTGAGCAGTTCTTC
>-|TRBV18|once|TRBJ1-6
CASSSGTDSSPLHF
TGTGCCAGCTCCTCCGGCACAGATAGTTCACCCCTCCACTTT
>-|TRBV29-1|once|TRBJ2-2
CSVEGLEGDGELFF
TGCAGCGTTGAAGGGCTCGAAGGGGACGGGGAGCTGTTTTTT
>TRBD1|TRBV3-1/TRBV3-2|-|TRBJ1-1
CASSPGQGSTEAFF
TGTGCCAGCAGCCCAGGACAGGGATCCACTGAAGCTTTCTTT
>-|TRBV5-8|-|TRBJ2-7
CASSFGRGPYYEQYF
TGTGCCAGCAGCTTTGGGCGGGGGCCCTACTACGAGCAGTACTTC